This note documents a single T cell receptor beta chain sequence. The sample is drawn from a study of blood T cell repertoires in COVID-19. Study overall: Whether acute or convalescent, the COVID-19 samples came from the United States, Italy and Spain. Sample material is recorded as cDNA or gDNA derived from T cells, B-cell-depleted T cells, or PBMCs.

Authors' data handling: Estimation of nucleated cell counts relied on the amplification of reference gene primers. Assay used: immunoSEQ multiplex PCR; TCRdb lists only in-frame clones, some missing. V and J calls and clone size follow that table, whereas D and trimming were derived from the DNA. The sample has more than 90,000 clones, less than 85% seen once. The germline CDR1 and CDR2 sequences are MNHEY and SVGAGI. This CDR3 has 15 residues. Trimming left V 4 bases short and J 0 bases short, with 12 bases between. The TCR originated in a woman aged 70-85 years with active or convalescent COVID-19. Source material: peripheral blood. The chain couples TRBV6-5 to TRBJ1-1; D unclear. CDR3 nucleotide sequence: TGTGCCAGCAGTTCTCAACCGACTCTGAACACTGAAGCTTTCTTT. This encodes CASSSQPTLNTEAFF.